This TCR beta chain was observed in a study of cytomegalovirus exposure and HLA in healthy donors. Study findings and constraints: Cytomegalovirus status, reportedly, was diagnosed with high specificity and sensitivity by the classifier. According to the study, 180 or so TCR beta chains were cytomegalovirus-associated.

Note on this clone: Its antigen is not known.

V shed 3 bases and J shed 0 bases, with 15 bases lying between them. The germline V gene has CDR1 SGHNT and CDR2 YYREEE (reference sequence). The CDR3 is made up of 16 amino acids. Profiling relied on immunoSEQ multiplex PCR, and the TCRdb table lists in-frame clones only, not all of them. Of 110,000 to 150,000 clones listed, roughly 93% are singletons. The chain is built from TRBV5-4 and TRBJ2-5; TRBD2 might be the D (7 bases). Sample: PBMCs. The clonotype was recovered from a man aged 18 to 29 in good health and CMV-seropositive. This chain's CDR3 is CASSWEGVGDQETQYF. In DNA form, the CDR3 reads TGTGCCAGCAGCTGGGAGGGGGTAGGGGACCAAGAGACCCAGTACTTC. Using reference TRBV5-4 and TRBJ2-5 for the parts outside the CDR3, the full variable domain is ETGVTQSPTHLIKTRGQQVTLRCSSQSGHNTVSWYQQALGQGPQFIFQYYREEENGRGNFPPRFSGLQFPNYSSELNVNALELDDSALYLCASSWEGVGDQETQYFGPGTRLLVL.